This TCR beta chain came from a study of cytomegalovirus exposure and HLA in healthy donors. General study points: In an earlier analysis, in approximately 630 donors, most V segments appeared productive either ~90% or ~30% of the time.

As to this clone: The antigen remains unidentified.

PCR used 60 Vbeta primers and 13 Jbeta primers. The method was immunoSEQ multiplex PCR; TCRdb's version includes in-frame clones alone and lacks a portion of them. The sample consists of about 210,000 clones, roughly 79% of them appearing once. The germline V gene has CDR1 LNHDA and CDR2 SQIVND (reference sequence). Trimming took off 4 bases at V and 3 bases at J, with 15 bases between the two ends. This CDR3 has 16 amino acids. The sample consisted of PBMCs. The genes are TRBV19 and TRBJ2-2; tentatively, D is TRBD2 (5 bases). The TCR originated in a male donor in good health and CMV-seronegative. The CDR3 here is CASSTEGRRDTGELFF. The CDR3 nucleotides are TGTGCCAGTAGTACGGAAGGACGGCGGGACACCGGGGAGCTGTTTTTT.